The 10 T cell receptor beta chains below were found in one sample sequenced in a study of cytomegalovirus exposure and HLA in healthy donors. Use of 60 Vbeta and 13 Jbeta primers characterized the PCR. Profiled with immunoSEQ multiplex PCR; TCRdb holds only in-frame clones, not every one. The table includes 110,000 or so clones, 82% detected once. Sequencing was carried out using PBMCs. Receptors were obtained from a woman between 18 and 30 years old in good health and CMV-seronegative.

This clone occurred once. V is TRBV20-1 and J is TRBJ2-1, with a weak D call TRBD1 (6 bases). Trimming removed 8 bases at V and 7 bases at J, with 12 bases between. The CDR3 spans 11 residues. Germline CDR1 reads DFQATT; CDR2 reads SNEGSKA (reference sequence). CDR3 coding DNA: TGCAGTTTCACACAGGGAAATGAGCAGTTCTTC. It translates to CSFTQGNEQFF.

V and J are TRBV27 and TRBJ2-7; 7 bases map to TRBD2. The ends lost 3 bases at V and 3 bases at J; junction bases unmatched: 8. This CDR3 contains 15 residues. The germline gives CDR1 MNHEY, CDR2 SMNVEV (reference sequence). CDR3 sequence (DNA): TGTGCCAGCAGTTTTTTGGCTAGCGGCGTCTACGAGCAGTACTTC. Amino acid sequence: CASSFLASGVYEQYF.

The rearrangement uses TRBV7-2 and TRBJ2-7; D remains ambiguous. Trimming cost V 6 bases and J 5 bases, with 14 bases left between them. The CDR3 loop spans 13 amino acids. Germline CDR1 and CDR2: SGHTA and FQGNSA. CDR3 sequence (DNA): TGTGCCAGCAGTTATTCCAGCCGGGACGAGCAGTACTTC. This encodes CASSYSSRDEQYF.

The chain carries TRBV29-1 and TRBJ2-5; 7 bases match TRBD1. With 5 bases clipped from V and 4 bases from J, the junction kept 7 bases outside the gene matches. This CDR3 has 13 residues. Looked up from germline, CDR1 is SQVTM and CDR2 is ANQGSEA. The CDR3 DNA reads TGCAGCGTTACCCCCGGGACAGCAGAGACCCAGTACTTC. It yields the protein CSVTPGTAETQYF.

V and J are TRBV6-4 and TRBJ2-7, with no clear D. This CDR3 has 18 residues. V lost 0 bases and J 2 bases, leaving 20 bases between the germline ends. Per germline, CDR1 MRHNA and CDR2 SNTAGT. In DNA, the CDR3 is TGTGCCAGCAGTGACTCGATTTCCCTAAAGATAACCCCCTACGAGCAGTACTTC. It translates to CASSDSISLKITPYEQYF.

The rearrangement joins TRBV2 to TRBJ1-6; D gene unclear. The germline V and J ends were trimmed by 4 bases and 9 bases, with 4 bases remaining between them. The CDR3 runs to 11 residues. CDR1 and CDR2 from the germline V gene are SNHLY and FYNNEI. For the CDR3, the DNA is TGTGCCAGCAGTGTCCGTTCACCCCTCCACTTT. Protein product: CASSVRSPLHF.

V gene TRBV6-1 combines with J gene TRBJ1-3; no reliable D call. CDR1 and CDR2 (germline): MNHNS, SASEGT. V lost 5 bases, J lost 0 bases, and 8 bases lay in between. The CDR3 loop spans 14 amino acids. The CDR3 sequence is CASSTDISGNTIYF. The CDR3 DNA reads as TGTGCCAGCAGTACAGATATCTCTGGAAACACCATATATTTT.

The J gene is TRBJ2-7, the V gene TRBV10-3; tentatively, D is TRBD2 (5 bases). Trimming stripped 7 bases from V and 2 bases from J, with 12 bases between. There are 13 residues in the CDR3. The germline V gene has CDR1 ENHRY and CDR2 SYGVKD. CDR3 in DNA: TGTGCCATCAAGGCTAGCCAAACCTACGAGCAGTACTTC. This encodes CAIKASQTYEQYF.

This chain uses TRBV6-6 with TRBJ1-2; D uncertain. Deletions cut 5 bases from V and 4 bases from J, with 11 bases between. This CDR3 has 13 residues. The germline V gene encodes CDR1 MNHNY and CDR2 SVGAGI (reference sequence). CDR3 in amino acids: CASSPRESYGYTF. In DNA, the CDR3 is TGTGCCAGCAGTCCCCGGGAATCCTATGGCTACACCTTC.

J is TRBJ2-1 and V is TRBV5-1; D not certain. The germline V and J ends were trimmed by 4 bases and 0 bases, with 11 bases remaining between them. The CDR3 has 15 amino acids. Germline CDR1 and CDR2: SGHRS and YFSETQ. CDR3 residues: CASSGVWSSYNEQFF. DNA for the CDR3: TGCGCCAGCAGCGGCGTATGGAGCTCCTACAATGAGCAGTTCTTC.